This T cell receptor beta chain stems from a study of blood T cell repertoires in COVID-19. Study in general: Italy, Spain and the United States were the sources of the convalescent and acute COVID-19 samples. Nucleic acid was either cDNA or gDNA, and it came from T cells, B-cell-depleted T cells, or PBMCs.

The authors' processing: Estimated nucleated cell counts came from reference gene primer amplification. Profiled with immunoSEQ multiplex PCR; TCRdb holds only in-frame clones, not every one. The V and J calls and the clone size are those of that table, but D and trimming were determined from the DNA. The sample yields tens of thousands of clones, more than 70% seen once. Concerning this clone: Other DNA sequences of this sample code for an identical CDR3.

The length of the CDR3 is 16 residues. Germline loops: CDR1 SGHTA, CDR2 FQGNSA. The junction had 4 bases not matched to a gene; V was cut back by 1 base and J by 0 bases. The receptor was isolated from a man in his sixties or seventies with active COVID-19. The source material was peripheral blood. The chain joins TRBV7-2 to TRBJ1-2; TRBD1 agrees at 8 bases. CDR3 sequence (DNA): TGTGCCAGCAGCTTAGAAGGGACAGGTGCTAACTATGGCTACACCTTC. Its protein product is CASSLEGTGANYGYTF.